Below, one TCR beta chain is given with its context. Antigen: not known. Clinicians diagnosed patients from clinical symptoms, serum thyroxine and TRAb, thyroid ultrasound and orbital computed tomography. From 9 to 10 ml of fresh peripheral blood, PBMCs were isolated. Amplification of TCR beta CDR3 regions was performed using RNA transcripts as template. The TCR CDR3 first-round RT-PCR relied on the HTBI primer set. TCRdb analysed the multiplex PCR reads with MiXCR anew, one entry per CDR3 protein. The sample records 460,000 or so distinct CDR3 sequences, about an eighth being singletons. The entry originates in a study of T cells in Graves' hyperthyroidism and ophthalmopathy. The CDR3 contains 14 residues. Germline loops: CDR1 LGHDT, CDR2 YNNKEL (reference sequence). V dropped 0 bases and J dropped 7 bases, with 12 bases sitting between them. Findings of the study overall: Ophthalmopathy and stable hyperthyroidism were told apart by a 13 V-J model.

The chain has TRBV3-1 and TRBJ1-2; TRBD1 might be the D (6 bases). This clonotype originated in a woman aged 18-35 years with Graves' hyperthyroidism. Sequenced: blood. The CDR3 here is CASSQDLRGSGYTF. The DNA for the CDR3 is TGTGCCAGCAGCCAAGATCTCAGGGGCTCTGGCTACACCTTC.